The present T cell receptor beta chain was sequenced within a study of immune evolution from preneoplasia to lung adenocarcinoma. The CDR3 is 15 amino acids. Germline assignment: CDR1 SGHAT and CDR2 FQNNGV. V was trimmed by 3 bases and J by 5 bases, leaving 16 bases between them. General observations from the study: Compared with EGFR-mutant or double wild-type lesions, KRAS-mutant nodules were more clonal. Clonality was highest in normal lung, lower in later-stage lesions apparently.

Details on this clone: Antigen specificity is unknown.

Between about 2014 and 2018, patients underwent resection in Japan or China. After pathologic assessment, macro-dissection selected premalignant or tumor cells for extraction. Clones were read by immunoSEQ multiplex PCR, and TCRdb kept only the in-frame ones, dropping some. The data contain 14,000 or so clones, 65% to 90% of them seen just once; the ten biggest clones take up around 3%. The chain combines TRBV11-2 with TRBJ2-5, with D tentatively TRBD1 (6 bases). The source of this sequence is a donor older than 65 with lung adenocarcinoma. The sequencing input was FFPE lung adenocarcinoma in situ tissue. In DNA form, the CDR3 reads TGTGCCAGCAGCTTCCGGCAGGGGTACGGGGAGACCCAGTACTTC. Translated: CASSFRQGYGETQYF.